A single sample gave rise to the 26 T cell receptor beta chains below, sequenced in a study of technical replicates of blood from a few donors. Libraries were prepared by immunoSEQ multiplex PCR; TCRdb keeps only in-frame clonotypes and omits some of them. The data show 70,000 to 90,000 clones, around 94% seen once. Sequencing used T cells isolated from PBMCs. These receptor sequences come from a human donor in good health.

V gene TRBV29-1 combines with J gene TRBJ2-7, with 7 bases aligning to TRBD1. The V gene's germline CDR1 is SQVTM and CDR2 ANQGSEA. Losses at the gene ends were 8 bases for V and 3 bases for J; bases not matched to a gene: 16. The CDR3 contains 15 residues. DNA of the CDR3: TGCAGCTATAAACAGGTCGGACAGGTGGGCTACGAGCAGTACTTC. The encoded protein is CSYKQVGQVGYEQYF.

The CDR3 DNA follows: TGTGCCAGCAGCGGTCCATCCTACGAGCAGTACTTC. It translates to CASSGPSYEQYF. The gene calls are TRBV9 and TRBJ2-7; no reliable D call. The CDR3 is 12 residues long. Trimming pared 3 bases from V and 1 base from J, leaving 5 bases between. Germline-derived CDR1 and CDR2 are SGDLS and YYNGEE.

The chain recombines TRBV10-3 with TRBJ1-3, with D perhaps TRBD1 (6 bases). The CDR3 contains 15 residues. V was trimmed by 5 bases and J by 0 bases, leaving 11 bases between them. Germline V gives CDR1 ENHRY, CDR2 SYGVKD. The CDR3 DNA follows: TGTGCCATCAGTCCCGGGACACCCTCTGGAAACACCATATATTTT. Protein sequence: CAISPGTPSGNTIYF.

The genes are TRBV4-3 and TRBJ1-2; 7 nucleotides line up with TRBD1. V was clipped by 0 bases and J by 8 bases; unmatched bases: 9. CDR1 and CDR2 from the germline V gene are LGHNA and YSLEER. The CDR3 consists of 15 residues. The CDR3 here is CASSQDMTGIGGYTF. CDR3 DNA: TGCGCCAGCAGCCAAGACATGACAGGGATCGGCGGCTACACCTTC.

The V and J genes are TRBV6-5 and TRBJ2-1, with TRBD2 identical over 7 bases. V lost 2 bases and J lost 7; bases outside the gene matches: 5. Germline assignment: CDR1 MNHEY and CDR2 SVGAGI. This CDR3 contains 14 residues. Written as DNA, the CDR3 is TGTGCCAGCAGTTACAGGCTAGCGGCAAATGAGCAGTTCTTC. This gives the protein CASSYRLAANEQFF.

J is TRBJ2-1 and V is TRBV6-1; 10 positions agree with TRBD1. This CDR3 is 15 amino acids long. With V trimmed by 7 bases and J by 7 bases, 10 bases remained unmatched. Per the germline V gene, CDR1 is MNHNS and CDR2 is SASEGT. CDR3 region: CASNSPGQGFNEQFF. CDR3 nucleotides: TGTGCCAGCAACTCCCCGGGACAGGGGTTTAATGAGCAGTTCTTC.

V gene TRBV7-2 combines with J gene TRBJ1-1; TRBD1 aligns across 7 bases. CDR3 length: 15 amino acids. Per germline, CDR1 SGHTA and CDR2 FQGNSA. V was clipped by 2 bases and J by 3 bases; unmatched bases: 6. CDR3 sequence: CASSLYSQGDTEAFF. DNA of the CDR3: TGTGCCAGCAGCTTATACTCCCAGGGGGACACTGAAGCTTTCTTT.

V usage is TRBV7-9 and J usage is TRBJ1-2; D not resolved. This CDR3 has 13 amino acids. With 6 bases removed from V and 2 bases from J, the gap between germline ends came to 10 bases. Germline V gene sequence: CDR1 SEHNR, CDR2 FQNEAQ (reference sequence). In DNA, the CDR3 is TGTGCCAGCAGTGACGACGGGAACTATGGCTACACCTTC. Translation gives CASSDDGNYGYTF.

The gene calls are TRBV19 and TRBJ1-3, with 10 nucleotides matching TRBD1. The CDR3 runs 16 residues. Trimming at V came to 7 bases and at J to 4 bases, leaving 10 bases not matched to a gene. CDR1 and CDR2 from the germline V gene are LNHDA and SQIVND (reference sequence). The CDR3 protein is CASKNYGQGDGNTIYF. The CDR3 region has the DNA TGTGCCAGTAAAAATTACGGACAGGGGGACGGAAACACCATATATTTT.

The chain uses TRBV15 and TRBJ1-2, with a possible D match to TRBD1 (6 bases). Trimming removed 4 bases at V and 5 bases at J, with 11 bases between. The CDR3 is 13 residues long. The germline V gene has CDR1 LNHNV and CDR2 YYDKDF (reference sequence). This CDR3 is CATSKGGGYGYTF. As DNA, the CDR3 is TGTGCCACCAGCAAGGGAGGGGGATATGGCTACACCTTC.

The rearrangement links TRBV10-3 to TRBJ2-3; D call uncertain. Trimming took off 3 bases at V and 4 bases at J, with 11 bases between the two ends. The CDR3 is 14 residues long. From germline, CDR1 is ENHRY and CDR2 SYGVKD. CDR3 protein: CAISDRLGADTQYF. CDR3 DNA sequence: TGTGCCATCAGTGACCGGCTAGGCGCAGATACGCAGTATTTT.

This clone was recorded only once. The chain uses TRBV27 and TRBJ2-1; 7 bases are shared with TRBD2. Per the germline V gene, CDR1 is MNHEY and CDR2 is SMNVEV (reference sequence). J was trimmed by 4 bases and V by 3 bases; bases with no gene match: 9. The CDR3 spans 16 residues. CDR3 coding DNA: TGTGCCAGCAGTTTCTCTAGCGGAGACTCTTACAATGAGCAGTTCTTC. Its protein product is CASSFSSGDSYNEQFF.

This rearrangement joins TRBV6-1 to TRBJ1-5, with a possible D match to TRBD1 (5 bases). V was clipped by 3 bases and J by 5 bases, with 11 bases between them. The CDR3 has 14 amino acids. Germline V gene lookup returns CDR1 MNHNS and CDR2 SASEGT. DNA for the CDR3: TGTGCCAGCAGTGAGGTAGGGGTGGATCAGCCCCAGCATTTT. It yields the protein CASSEVGVDQPQHF.

V and J are TRBV19 and TRBJ1-2; 7 nucleotides line up with TRBD1. Per the germline V gene, CDR1 is LNHDA and CDR2 is SQIVND (reference sequence). This CDR3 region has 13 residues. V lost 5 bases and J lost 5; bases outside the gene matches: 5. CDR3 DNA sequence: TGTGCCAGTAGTCTCGGGACAGCTTATGGCTACACCTTC. As protein: CASSLGTAYGYTF.

The chain recombines TRBV6-6 with TRBJ1-1; a possible D gene is TRBD1 (6 bases). Germline V CDR1 and CDR2: MNHNY, SVGAGI (reference sequence). V was clipped by 2 bases and J by 8 bases, with 12 bases between them. This CDR3 contains 13 residues. The CDR3 reads CASSYGRTEEAFF. CDR3 nucleotide sequence: TGTGCCAGCAGTTACGGTAGGACAGAAGAAGCTTTCTTT.

This sequence joins TRBV27 and TRBJ1-2; 7 bases map to TRBD1. The CDR3 runs to 14 residues. Unmatched junction bases numbered 7, after V lost 4 bases and J lost 5 bases. In germline, CDR1 is MNHEY, CDR2 SMNVEV (reference sequence). The CDR3 loop reads CASSSVTGRYGYTF. The DNA for the CDR3 is TGTGCCAGCAGTTCCGTGACAGGGAGGTATGGCTACACCTTC.

This rearrangement joins TRBV30 to TRBJ2-2; 7 bases agree with TRBD2. CDR3 length equals 15 residues. Germline lookup yields CDR1 GTSNPN and CDR2 SVGIG (reference sequence). The V segment lost 2 bases and the J segment 8 bases; nucleotides outside the gene matches: 11. CDR3 loop: CAWSPAGKYAGELFF. CDR3 nucleotide sequence: TGTGCCTGGAGTCCAGCGGGGAAATACGCGGGGGAGCTGTTTTTT.

This rearrangement joins TRBV7-3 to TRBJ2-3, with 11 bases aligning to TRBD2. The junction had 6 bases not matched to a gene; V was cut back by 5 bases and J by 5 bases. CDR1 is SGHTA and CDR2 is FQGTGA in the germline V gene. This CDR3 has 15 amino acids. This chain's CDR3 is CASSPRLAGLDTQYF. CDR3 coding DNA: TGTGCCAGCAGCCCCAGACTAGCGGGATTAGATACGCAGTATTTT. Full variable domain (remainder filled in from reference TRBV7-3 and TRBJ2-3): GAGVSQTPSNKVTEKGKYVELRCDPISGHTALYWYRQSLGQGPEFLIYFQGTGAADDSGLPNDRFFAVRPEGSVSTLKIQRTERGDSAVYLCASSPRLAGLDTQYFGPGTRLTVL.

V is TRBV11-1 and J is TRBJ1-2; TRBD1 aligns across 7 bases. V lost 3 bases, J lost 3 bases, and 7 bases stayed unmatched. Germline assignment: CDR1 SGHAT and CDR2 FQDESV (reference sequence). This CDR3 spans 15 amino acids. CDR3 sequence reads: CASSFGDRADYGYTF. The CDR3 DNA reads as TGTGCCAGCAGCTTCGGAGACAGGGCGGACTATGGCTACACCTTC.

The CDR3 protein is CASSLIGGETQYF. CDR3 sequence (DNA): TGCGCCAGCAGCTTGATCGGGGGAGAGACCCAGTACTTC. The chain links TRBV5-1 to TRBJ2-5, with D possibly TRBD2 on 6 matching bases. CDR3 length equals 13 residues. V was pared by 1 base and J by 4 bases, with 8 bases between. Germline V gene data show CDR1 as SGHRS and CDR2 as YFSETQ.

CDR3 DNA sequence: TGTGCCAGCAGTTACAGGGGGTACGAGCAGTACTTC. Encoded protein: CASSYRGYEQYF. The rearrangement links TRBV6-6 to TRBJ2-7; possibly TRBD1 for D (6 bases). Trimming pared 2 bases from V and 4 bases from J, leaving 6 bases between. The germline gives CDR1 MNHNY, CDR2 SVGAGI (reference sequence). The CDR3 runs 12 residues.

The rearrangement uses TRBV29-1 and TRBJ2-3; a weak D match, TRBD2 (5 bases). Germline V gene sequence: CDR1 SQVTM, CDR2 ANQGSEA. The CDR3 covers 16 residues. V was pared by 5 bases and J by 0 bases, with 18 bases between. The CDR3 reads CSVLVFGGISTDTQYF. CDR3 sequence (DNA): TGCAGCGTTTTAGTCTTCGGAGGAATTAGCACAGATACGCAGTATTTT.

The chain employs TRBV19 and TRBJ1-5, with TRBD1 matching 12 bases. Germline CDR1 reads LNHDA; CDR2 reads SQIVND (reference sequence). Trimming at V came to 5 bases and at J to 9 bases, leaving 5 bases not matched to a gene. The CDR3 is 14 amino acids. The CDR3 nucleotides are TGTGCCAGTAGTTCCGGGACAGGGGGCCTGCCCCAGCATTTT. This gives the protein CASSSGTGGLPQHF.

The gene calls are TRBV7-2 and TRBJ2-1, with 8 bases aligning to TRBD2. J gave up 5 bases and V 2 bases, and 8 bases lay outside the gene matches. CDR1 is SGHTA and CDR2 is FQGNSA in the germline V gene. This CDR3 is built from 16 residues. This CDR3 reads CASSLSASGSHNEQFF. CDR3 bases: TGTGCCAGCAGCTTATCGGCTAGCGGGTCCCACAATGAGCAGTTCTTC.

The chain recombines TRBV7-3 with TRBJ2-3, with D possibly matching TRBD1 (6 bases). The V end lost 1 base, the J end lost 5 bases, and 10 bases lay between the germline ends. This CDR3 has 14 residues. Germline lookup yields CDR1 SGHTA and CDR2 FQGTGA. As DNA, the CDR3 is TGTGCCAGCAGCTTAAGAGGGGGTGGAGATACGCAGTATTTT. As protein: CASSLRGGGDTQYF.

The count of this clone is one. This chain links TRBV27 with TRBJ2-1; D unresolved. The V gene lost 2 bases and the J gene lost 10 bases, with 12 bases spanning the gap. Germline CDR1 reads MNHEY; CDR2 reads SMNVEV (reference sequence). The CDR3 runs to 13 residues. The CDR3: CASSLGHGLEQFF. DNA of the CDR3: TGTGCCAGCAGTTTAGGGCACGGTTTAGAGCAGTTCTTC.